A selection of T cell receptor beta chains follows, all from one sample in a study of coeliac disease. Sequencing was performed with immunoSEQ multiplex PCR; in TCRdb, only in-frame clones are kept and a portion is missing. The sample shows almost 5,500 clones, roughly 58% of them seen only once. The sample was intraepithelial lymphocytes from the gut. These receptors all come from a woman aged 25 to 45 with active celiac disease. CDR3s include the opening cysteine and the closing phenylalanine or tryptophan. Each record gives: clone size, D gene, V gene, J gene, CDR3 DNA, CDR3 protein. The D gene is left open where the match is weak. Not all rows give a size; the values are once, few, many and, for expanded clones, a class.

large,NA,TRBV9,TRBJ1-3,TGTGCCAGCAGCGTAGGGGCAGATGGAAACACCATATATTTT,CASSVGADGNTIYF
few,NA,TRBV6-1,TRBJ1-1,TGTGCCAGCAGTGTCCGGCAGGGGGCTTTCTTT,CASSVRQGAFF
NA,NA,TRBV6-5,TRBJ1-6,TGTGCCAGCAGTTGGTCGAGTCAATCACCCCTCCACTTT,CASSWSSQSPLHF
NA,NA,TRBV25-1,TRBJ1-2,TGTGCCAGCAGTGAAATAGGTACGGGGTATGGCTACACCTTC,CASSEIGTGYGYTF
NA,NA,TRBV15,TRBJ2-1,TGTGCCACAGGGGGAAATGAGCAGTTCTTC,CATGGNEQFF
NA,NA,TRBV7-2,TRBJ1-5,TGTGCCAGCAGCTTAGAGACGTCGGGTACCCAGCATTTT,CASSLETSGTQHF
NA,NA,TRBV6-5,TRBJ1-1,TGTGCCAGCAGTTACGACAGAAGGAACACTGAAGCTTTCTTT,CASSYDRRNTEAFF
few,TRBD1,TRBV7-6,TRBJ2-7,TGTGCCAGCAGCTGGGGTAACAGGGGGATCAACGAGCAGTACTTC,CASSWGNRGINEQYF
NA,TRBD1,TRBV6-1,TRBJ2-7,TGTGCCAGCAGTGAATGGAGGGGGACAGGGGGAACCAGAACCTACGAGCAGTACTTC,CASSEWRGTGGTRTYEQYF
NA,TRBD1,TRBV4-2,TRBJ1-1,TGTGCCAGCAGCTCCAGGGGGCATAGTACTGAAGCTTTCTTT,CASSSRGHSTEAFF
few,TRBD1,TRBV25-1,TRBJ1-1,TGTGCCAGCAGCCACGGGACAGGGGGCTTCTATGGTGAAGCTTTCTTT,CASSHGTGGFYGEAFF
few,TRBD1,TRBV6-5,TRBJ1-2,TGTGCCAGCAGCCAACAGGGGGGGGGCTATGGCTACACCTTC,CASSQQGGGYGYTF
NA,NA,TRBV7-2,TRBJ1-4,TGTGCCAGCAGCTTAGCGGGGGCAGTACTGTTTTTT,CASSLAGAVLFF
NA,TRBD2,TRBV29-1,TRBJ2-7,TGCAGCGTTGAAGTCTTCCAGACTAGCGGGGGACTAAGCTCCTACGAGCAGTACTTC,CSVEVFQTSGGLSSYEQYF
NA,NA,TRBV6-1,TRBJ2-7,TGTGCCAGCACCTTCCCGGTCGGCTCCTACGAGCAGTACTTC,CASTFPVGSYEQYF
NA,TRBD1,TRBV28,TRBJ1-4,TGTGCCAGCAGTCTTGCGACAGGGGGAGCAACTAATGAAAAACTGTTTTTT,CASSLATGGATNEKLFF
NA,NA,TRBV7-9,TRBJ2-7,TGTGCCAGCAGCCGCGCGACCTACGAGCAGTACTTC,CASSRATYEQYF
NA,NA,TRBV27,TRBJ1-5,TGTGCCAGCAGTTTAAATAGGGGAGGGCCCCAGCATTTT,CASSLNRGGPQHF
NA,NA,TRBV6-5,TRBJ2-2,TGTGCCAGCAGTTACTCCAGTCCGGGTATTGCCGGGGAGCTGTTTTTT,CASSYSSPGIAGELFF
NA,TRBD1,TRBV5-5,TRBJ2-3,TGTGCCAGCAGCTTGTGGACAGGTACTAACACAGATACGCAGTATTTT,CASSLWTGTNTDTQYF
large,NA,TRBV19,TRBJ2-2,TGTGCCAGTAGTCTAACGGACTACACCGGGGAGCTGTTTTTT,CASSLTDYTGELFF
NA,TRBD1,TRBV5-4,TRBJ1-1,TGTGCCAGCAGCACCCCAGGGGGATTTAGTGAAGCTTTCTTT,CASSTPGGFSEAFF
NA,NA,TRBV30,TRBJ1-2,TGTGCCTGGACTGGACAGACCTATGGCTACACCTTC,CAWTGQTYGYTF
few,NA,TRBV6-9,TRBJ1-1,TGTGCCAGCAGTTCGTTAACCTCCGGGGGCACTGAAGCTTTCTTT,CASSSLTSGGTEAFF
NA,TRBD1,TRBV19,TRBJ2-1,TGTGCCAGTAGTACTGGGACAGCTTACAATGAGCAGTTCTTC,CASSTGTAYNEQFF
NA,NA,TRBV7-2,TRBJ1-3,TGTGCCAGCAGCTTGGGCGCTGGAAACACCATATATTTT,CASSLGAGNTIYF
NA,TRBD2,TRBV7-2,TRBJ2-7,TGTGCCAGCAGCCCCTGGGCGGGGGGGGGATCATACGAGCAGTACTTC,CASSPWAGGGSYEQYF
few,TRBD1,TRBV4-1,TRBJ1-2,TGCGCCAGCAGCCAAGAAGGGACAGGGGCCCCAGCAGGCTATGGCTACACCTTC,CASSQEGTGAPAGYGYTF
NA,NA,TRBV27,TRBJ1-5,TGTGCCAGCAGTTCGCCGGGACAAAAACCTCGGGGCAATCAGCCCCAGCATTTT,CASSSPGQKPRGNQPQHF
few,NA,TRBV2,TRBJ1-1,TGTGCCAGCAGTGTCCAGGGTTTGTGGAACACTGAAGCTTTCTTT,CASSVQGLWNTEAFF
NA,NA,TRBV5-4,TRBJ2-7,TGTGCCAGCAGCCAAGGGGCAGGGGACGAGCAGTACTTC,CASSQGAGDEQYF
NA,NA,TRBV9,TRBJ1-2,TGTGCCAGCAGCATGAGGGGGGGCTACACCTTC,CASSMRGGYTF
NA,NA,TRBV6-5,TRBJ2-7,TGTGCCAGCAGTGGGGGCCCCTACGAGCAGTACTTC,CASSGGPYEQYF
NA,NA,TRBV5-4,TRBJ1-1,TGTGCCAGCAGCTTGGTAAACGGGGGCACTGAAGCTTTCTTT,CASSLVNGGTEAFF
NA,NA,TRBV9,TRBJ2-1,TGTGCCAGCAGCGAACCCCGCGCCGGGCAGTTCTTC,CASSEPRAGQFF
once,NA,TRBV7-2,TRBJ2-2,TGTGCCAGCAGCCGCAGGTGGGGGGACACCGGGGAGCTGTTTTTT,CASSRRWGDTGELFF
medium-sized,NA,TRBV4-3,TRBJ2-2,TGCGCCAGCAGCCAAGAACCGGGTTTTGATTCCGGGGAGCTGTTTTTT,CASSQEPGFDSGELFF
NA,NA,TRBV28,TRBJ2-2,TGTGCCAGCAGTTCCGGGGGAGACACCGGGGAGCTGTTTTTT,CASSSGGDTGELFF
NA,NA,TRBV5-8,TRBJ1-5,TGTGCCAGCAGCTTGGAGCCGACAGGATTAGCAAATCAGCCCCAGCATTTT,CASSLEPTGLANQPQHF
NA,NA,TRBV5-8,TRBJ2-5,TGTGCCAGCAGCTTGGGAGGTCGGGGGGCTCACCAAGAGACCCAGTACTTC,CASSLGGRGAHQETQYF
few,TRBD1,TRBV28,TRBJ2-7,TGTGCCAGCAGCTTTAGAGGACAGGGGGTATTCCACGAGCAGTACTTC,CASSFRGQGVFHEQYF
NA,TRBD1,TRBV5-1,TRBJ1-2,TGCGCCATCAGCTTGGGGGACAGGGAGGCCTTGGTCTATGGCGACACCTTC,CAISLGDREALVYGDTF
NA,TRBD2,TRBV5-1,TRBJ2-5,TGCGCCAGCAGTTCCAGCGGGACTAGCGGGGCCCGCTTTTGGGAGACCCAGTACTTC,CASSSSGTSGARFWETQYF
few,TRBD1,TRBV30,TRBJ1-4,TGTGCCGGGTCAGGGGGCTCACATGAAAAACTGTTTTTT,CAGSGGSHEKLFF
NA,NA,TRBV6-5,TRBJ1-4,TGTGCCAGCAGTGGAAACATATTGGGGGCGATTTTT,CASSGNILGAIF
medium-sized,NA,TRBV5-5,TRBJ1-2,TGTGCCAGCAGCTTGGGGTGGGCAGTTCTCTATGGCTACACCTTC,CASSLGWAVLYGYTF
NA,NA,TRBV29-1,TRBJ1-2,TGCAGCGTTGAACCCGTCGGTTTTTTAGGCTACACCTTC,CSVEPVGFLGYTF
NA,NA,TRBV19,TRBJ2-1,TGTGCCAGTAGTCTCGGGAATGAGCAGTTCTTC,CASSLGNEQFF
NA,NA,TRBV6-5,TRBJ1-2,TGTGCCAGCAGTTTCGACAGGAAACAGGGTGGCTACACCTTC,CASSFDRKQGGYTF
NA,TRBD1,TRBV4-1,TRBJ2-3,TGCGCCAGCAGCCTCACCGGGACAGCGGCAGATACGCAGTATTTT,CASSLTGTAADTQYF
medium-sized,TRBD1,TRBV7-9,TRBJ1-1,TGTGCCAGCAGCCTCCTAGGGGGCAAGGGCACTGAAGCTTTCTTT,CASSLLGGKGTEAFF
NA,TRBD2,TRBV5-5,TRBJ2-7,TGTGCCAGCAGCGCCTATAGCGGGTCCTACGAGCAGTACTTC,CASSAYSGSYEQYF
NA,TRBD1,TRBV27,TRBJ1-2,TGTGCCACAAGCCGGGACAGGGGGCTCGATGGCTACACCTTC,CATSRDRGLDGYTF
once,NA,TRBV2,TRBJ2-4,TGTGCCAGCAGTGAATCGAGGAAAAACATTCAGTACTTC,CASSESRKNIQYF
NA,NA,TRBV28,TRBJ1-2,TGTGCCAGCAGTCACGCCGCCGGACAAGCTAACTATGGCTACACCTTC,CASSHAAGQANYGYTF